This TCR beta chain appears in the sequencing data of a study of T-cell reconstitution after alpha-beta-depleted transplantation in children. General study findings and limits: Two months or so post-transplant, alpha-beta T cells reportedly derived from several hundred expanded graft clones. After one year, T-cell counts and TCRbeta diversity mostly came from new T cells.

This clonotype was detected only a few times. Its specificity is not known. Germline-derived CDR1 and CDR2 are MRHNA and SNTAGT. The CDR3 runs 15 residues. Trimming left V 2 bases short and J 4 bases short, with 12 bases between. Molecular barcoding with unique molecular identifiers was used for the TCRbeta library. TCRdb re-called the PCR reads with MiXCR, one entry per CDR3 protein. The sample contains 200,000 to 250,000 distinct CDR3 sequences, roughly 6.6% of which appear only once. Sample: PBMCs, taken before TCRalphabeta/CD19-depleted stem cell transplant. The J gene is TRBJ2-1, the V gene TRBV6-4, with D possibly being TRBD2 (6 bases). The clonotype originates from a boy aged 2 to 10 with acute lymphoblastic leukemia, due to receive a stem cell transplant. CDR3 residues: CASSDHSGPYNEQFF. DNA of the CDR3: TGTGCCAGCAGTGACCATAGCGGCCCTTACAATGAGCAGTTCTTC.